This TCR beta chain is drawn from a study of shared clonotypes between healthy human individuals. A remark on this clone: The antigen is unknown.

The study's findings and limits: Donor scarcity curtailed the genetic and exposure-history diversity represented herein.

Only Caucasian adults living in Nashville, Tennessee served as donors. The CDR3 spans 14 residues. Germline V gene data show CDR1 as SGHTA and CDR2 as FQGNSA. V was pared by 5 bases and J by 4 bases, with 13 bases between. Data came from immunoSEQ multiplex PCR; TCRdb stores just in-frame clones and leaves some out. The sample has hundreds of thousands of clones; roughly four fifths are singletons. The source is a woman in her thirties or forties in good health. Some clones in this sample may be carry-over from other donors' samples. V gene TRBV7-2 combines with J gene TRBJ2-3, with no clear D. The sample consisted of PBMCs. The CDR3 loop reads CASSPGSWADTQYF. CDR3 in DNA: TGTGCCAGCAGCCCTGGTTCCTGGGCAGATACGCAGTATTTT.